A selection of T cell receptor beta chains follows, all from one sample in a study of control samples from healthy donors and cancer patients. Produced via immunoSEQ multiplex PCR; TCRdb's table is partial and in-frame only. The sample records approximately 70,000 clones, approximately 87% being singletons. Sample: PBMCs. The receptor source for this set is a woman between 45 and 65 years old with head and neck cancer. The CDR3 runs from the conserved cysteine through the conserved F or W. D genes are given only for firm matches. Not every row has a clone size; where given, it reads once, few, many or a size class.

d_gene: -; j_gene: TRBJ2-3; abundance: -; v_gene: TRBV11-3; CDR3aa: CASSQGRTDTQYF; CDR3nt: TGTGCCAGCAGCCAGGGGAGGACAGATACGCAGTATTTT
d_gene: TRBD1; j_gene: TRBJ2-1; abundance: -; v_gene: TRBV7-3; CDR3aa: CASSDGQGDNEQFF; CDR3nt: TGTGCCAGCAGCGACGGACAGGGAGACAATGAGCAGTTCTTC
d_gene: TRBD2; j_gene: TRBJ2-1; abundance: -; v_gene: TRBV6-1; CDR3aa: CASSEQRGGYNEQFF; CDR3nt: TGTGCCAGCAGTGAACAGCGGGGGGGGTACAATGAGCAGTTCTTC
d_gene: -; j_gene: TRBJ2-1; abundance: -; v_gene: TRBV13; CDR3aa: CASSLEGTGKEQFF; CDR3nt: TGTGCCAGCAGCTTAGAGGGGACCGGGAAGGAGCAGTTCTTC
d_gene: -; j_gene: TRBJ1-3; abundance: -; v_gene: TRBV28; CDR3aa: CASSPIRGSGNTIYF; CDR3nt: TGTGCCAGCAGTCCTATCCGCGGCTCTGGAAACACCATATATTTT
d_gene: -; j_gene: TRBJ1-1; abundance: -; v_gene: TRBV9; CDR3aa: CASSVGALGNTEAFF; CDR3nt: TGTGCCAGCAGCGTAGGCGCGTTGGGGAACACTGAAGCTTTCTTT
d_gene: TRBD2; j_gene: TRBJ2-4; abundance: once; v_gene: TRBV7-2; CDR3aa: CASSSKGLAGGSAKNIQYF; CDR3nt: TGTGCCAGCAGCTCCAAAGGACTAGCGGGGGGGTCGGCCAAAAACATTCAGTACTTC
d_gene: -; j_gene: TRBJ2-2; abundance: once; v_gene: TRBV21-1; CDR3aa: CASTLTGLANTGELFF; CDR3nt: TGTGCCAGCACCTTGACAGGGCTCGCGAACACCGGGGAGCTGTTTTTT
d_gene: -; j_gene: TRBJ2-4; abundance: -; v_gene: TRBV5-5; CDR3aa: CASSTRGQLNIQYF; CDR3nt: TGTGCCAGCAGCACACGTGGACAGTTAAACATTCAGTACTTC
d_gene: -; j_gene: TRBJ2-7; abundance: -; v_gene: TRBV28; CDR3aa: CASSSPAGRGGYEQYF; CDR3nt: TGTGCCAGCAGTTCACCGGCAGGGCGCGGTGGCTACGAGCAGTACTTC
d_gene: TRBD1; j_gene: TRBJ2-3; abundance: -; v_gene: TRBV27; CDR3aa: CASSRTGGNTQYF; CDR3nt: TGTGCCAGCAGTCGAACAGGGGGGAATACGCAGTATTTT
d_gene: -; j_gene: TRBJ1-5; abundance: once; v_gene: TRBV28; CDR3aa: CASSLQGVGNQPQHF; CDR3nt: TGTGCCAGCAGTTTGCAGGGCGTCGGAAATCAGCCCCAGCATTTT
d_gene: -; j_gene: TRBJ2-3; abundance: -; v_gene: TRBV14; CDR3aa: CASSPGPGGTDTQYF; CDR3nt: TGTGCCAGCAGCCCCGGGCCAGGGGGCACAGATACGCAGTATTTT
d_gene: -; j_gene: TRBJ2-3; abundance: -; v_gene: TRBV6-2/TRBV6-3; CDR3aa: CASSYSIPTYTDTQYF; CDR3nt: TGTGCCAGCAGTTACTCGATTCCGACGTACACAGATACGCAGTATTTT
d_gene: TRBD2; j_gene: TRBJ2-3; abundance: -; v_gene: TRBV5-1; CDR3aa: CASSPGLAGARVDTQYF; CDR3nt: TGCGCCAGCAGCCCCGGACTAGCGGGGGCCAGGGTAGATACGCAGTATTTT
d_gene: TRBD2; j_gene: TRBJ2-5; abundance: -; v_gene: TRBV5-1; CDR3aa: CASSLGTSEETQYF; CDR3nt: TGCGCCAGCAGCCTGGGGACTAGCGAGGAGACCCAGTACTTC
d_gene: -; j_gene: TRBJ1-6; abundance: -; v_gene: TRBV5-5; CDR3aa: CASCRDLNSPLHF; CDR3nt: TGTGCCAGCTGCCGGGACCTTAATTCACCCCTCCACTTT
d_gene: -; j_gene: TRBJ2-3; abundance: -; v_gene: TRBV7-3; CDR3aa: CASSIRGLATDTQYF; CDR3nt: TGTGCCAGCAGCATCAGGGGTCTAGCCACAGATACGCAGTATTTT
d_gene: -; j_gene: TRBJ1-4; abundance: -; v_gene: TRBV4-3; CDR3aa: CASSQIWGATNEKLFF; CDR3nt: TGCGCCAGCAGCCAAATCTGGGGAGCAACTAATGAAAAACTGTTTTTT
d_gene: -; j_gene: TRBJ2-7; abundance: -; v_gene: TRBV5-1; CDR3aa: CASSLSRTAEEQYF; CDR3nt: TGCGCCAGCAGCTTGTCTCGAACCGCGGAGGAGCAGTACTTC
d_gene: TRBD1; j_gene: TRBJ1-1; abundance: -; v_gene: TRBV18; CDR3aa: CASSLKGTGGEAFF; CDR3nt: TGTGCCAGCTCCCTGAAGGGGACAGGAGGAGAAGCTTTCTTT
d_gene: -; j_gene: TRBJ2-1; abundance: -; v_gene: TRBV6-5; CDR3aa: CASSPINNEQFF; CDR3nt: TGTGCCAGCAGCCCAATCAACAATGAGCAGTTCTTC
d_gene: -; j_gene: TRBJ2-7; abundance: -; v_gene: TRBV6-2/TRBV6-3; CDR3aa: CASSYMGGLSSYEQYF; CDR3nt: TGTGCCAGCAGTTACATGGGGGGATTGAGCTCCTACGAGCAGTACTTC
d_gene: TRBD1; j_gene: TRBJ1-4; abundance: -; v_gene: TRBV4-2; CDR3aa: CASSQEFGDTGGTNEKLFF; CDR3nt: TGTGCCAGCAGCCAAGAATTTGGGGATACAGGGGGGACTAATGAAAAACTGTTTTTT
d_gene: -; j_gene: TRBJ1-1; abundance: -; v_gene: TRBV3-1/TRBV3-2; CDR3aa: CASSQVGNTEAFF; CDR3nt: TGTGCCAGCAGCCAAGTGGGGAACACTGAAGCTTTCTTT
d_gene: -; j_gene: TRBJ1-4; abundance: -; v_gene: TRBV6-5; CDR3aa: CASRPALFSEKLFF; CDR3nt: TGTGCCAGCAGACCCGCCCTCTTCAGCGAAAAACTGTTTTTT